Listed below are T cell receptor beta chains from one sample, sequenced in a study of CD8+ T cells in alopecia areata. Assay: immunoSEQ multiplex PCR; the TCRdb copy retains only in-frame clones and omits some. The sample lists 170,000 or so clones; 53% were seen once. Sequencing was performed on CD8+ T cells sorted from blood, taken at week 24, from a patient treated with tofacitinib. The receptors here all came from a human donor with alopecia areata. The CDR3 runs from the conserved cysteine through the conserved F or W. The D gene is left open where the match is weak. Expanded clones are given a class, and other clones once, few, many or no size at all.

>TRBV27|TRBJ2-4|-|-
TGTGCCAGCAGCATAGGAAACATTCAGTACTTC
CASSIGNIQYF
>TRBV29-1|TRBJ1-4|-|-
TGCAGCGTGGCCACAGGGACTAATGAAAAACTGTTTTTT
CSVATGTNEKLFF
>TRBV27|TRBJ1-6|-|-
TGTGCCAGCAGGTTCGGACAGAGTTTTTCACCCCTCCACTTT
CASRFGQSFSPLHF
>TRBV4-1|TRBJ2-7|TRBD1|-
TGCGCCAGCAGCCAAGATTCCGGGACAGGGTTCGACGAGCAGTACTTC
CASSQDSGTGFDEQYF
>TRBV10-3|TRBJ2-1|-|few
TGTGCCATCAGTGCCTCGGGCCGAGGGGACTACAATGAGCAGTTCTTC
CAISASGRGDYNEQFF
>TRBV5-1|TRBJ1-1|TRBD1|few
TGCGCCAGCAGCTTGTCTCAGGGGGTGAACACTGAAGCTTTCTTT
CASSLSQGVNTEAFF
>TRBV4-3|TRBJ2-2|-|-
TGCGCCAGCAGCCAAGATCGGGCCGGGGAGCTGTTTTTT
CASSQDRAGELFF
>TRBV25-1|TRBJ2-5|-|-
TGTGCCAGCAGGGCCCATGTGGGGATCCAAGAGACCCAGTACTTC
CASRAHVGIQETQYF
>TRBV30|TRBJ2-7|-|once
TGTGCCTGGAGTGTAGGGGCCGGGTCCTACGAGCAGTACTTC
CAWSVGAGSYEQYF
>TRBV2|TRBJ2-1|TRBD1|-
TGTGCCAGCAGTGTGGGGCAGGGGGTGGGCAATGAGCAGTTCTTC
CASSVGQGVGNEQFF
>TRBV9|TRBJ2-7|-|few
TGTGCCAGCAGCGTAGGGGATTCCTACGAGCAGTACTTC
CASSVGDSYEQYF
>TRBV7-7|TRBJ1-1|-|-
TGTGCCAGCAGCCTCACAGCGAACACTGAAGCTTTCTTT
CASSLTANTEAFF
>TRBV6-5|TRBJ1-6|-|-
TGTGCCAGCACTGGGGGTTCGAATTCACCCCTCCACTTT
CASTGGSNSPLHF
>TRBV7-8|TRBJ2-1|TRBD1|few
TGTGCCAGCAGCCCGACAGGGTCCTTTTACAATGAGCAGTTCTTC
CASSPTGSFYNEQFF